The 7 T cell receptor beta chains presented below share a single source sample, sequenced in a study of cytomegalovirus exposure and HLA in healthy donors. In the PCR, 60 Vbeta and 13 Jbeta primers were used. Data came from immunoSEQ multiplex PCR; TCRdb stores just in-frame clones and leaves some out. The sample holds some 170,000 clones, roughly 77% seen once. The sequenced sample consisted of PBMCs. Receptor source: a man aged 30 to 45 in good health and CMV-seropositive.

This clone was seen once. The chain is built from TRBV2 and TRBJ2-5; D gene uncertain. This CDR3 spans 12 amino acids. The V end lost 5 bases, the J end lost 3 bases, and 7 bases lay between the germline ends. In germline, CDR1 is SNHLY, CDR2 FYNNEI. DNA for the CDR3: TGTGCCAGCAGTCTAGAGGAAGAGACCCAGTACTTC. Encoded protein: CASSLEEETQYF.

This chain links TRBV30 with TRBJ1-5, with 8 bases that match TRBD1. Germline V lookup: CDR1 GTSNPN, CDR2 SVGIG (reference sequence). The CDR3 runs 14 residues. V trimming: 2 bases; J trimming: 7 bases; junction bases outside the gene matches: 7. The CDR3 bases are TGTGCCTGGAGTATCGACAGGGGAGACCAGCCCCAGCATTTT. Translation: CAWSIDRGDQPQHF.

The chain links TRBV2 to TRBJ1-5, with D possibly being TRBD1 (5 bases). Trimming pared 2 bases from V and 6 bases from J, leaving 14 bases between. The CDR3 is 15 residues long. Germline V gene data show CDR1 as SNHLY and CDR2 as FYNNEI. The CDR3: CASSEWGRVGQPQHF. In DNA, the CDR3 is TGTGCCAGCAGTGAATGGGGCAGGGTCGGTCAGCCCCAGCATTTT.

In this sample, this clone turned up a few times. V is TRBV4-1 and J is TRBJ2-5; possible D gene TRBD1, 6 bases. There are 14 residues in the CDR3. The V and J ends lost 4 bases and 4 bases respectively, with 13 bases between them. Germline lookup yields CDR1 MGHRA and CDR2 YSYEKL. CDR3 coding DNA: TGCGCCAGCAGCCCCCCACAGGGACGAGAGACCCAGTACTTC. Translation: CASSPPQGRETQYF.

The count of this clone is one. The chain combines TRBV6-1 with TRBJ1-5; D gene uncertain. The CDR3 is made up of 14 amino acids. The germline CDR1 and CDR2 sequences are MNHNS and SASEGT. V shed 2 bases and J shed 7 bases, with 12 bases lying between them. As DNA, the CDR3 is TGTGCCAGCAGTGAATGGGGAGCGAAGCAGCCCCAGCATTTT. Its translation: CASSEWGAKQPQHF.

CDR3 in DNA: TGTGCCAGCAGTGAAAGGCAGGGGGTCTCGGAGCAGTTCTTC. It specifies CASSERQGVSEQFF. V gene TRBV2 combines with J gene TRBJ2-1, with TRBD1 matching 7 bases. Germline lookup yields CDR1 SNHLY and CDR2 FYNNEI. With V trimmed by 2 bases and J by 10 bases, 8 bases remained unmatched. The CDR3 runs 14 residues.

The chain joins TRBV19 to TRBJ1-2, with 11 bases matching TRBD1. The ends lost 11 bases at V and 9 bases at J; junction bases unmatched: 8. The CDR3 loop spans 12 amino acids. CDR1 is LNHDA, CDR2 SQIVND, per germline (reference sequence). The chain's CDR3 is CAGPDRGQSYTF. Written as DNA, the CDR3 is TGTGCCGGACCGGACAGGGGGCAAAGCTACACCTTC.